This T cell receptor beta chain was sequenced in a study of lymphopenia after photon versus proton radiotherapy. Produced via immunoSEQ multiplex PCR; TCRdb's table is partial and in-frame only. The top ten clones hold roughly a third of a sample with about 28,000 clones, about four fifths of them seen once. As concerns this clone: Its antigen is currently unknown.

General study results and limits: Post-nadir TCR diversity decline inversely tracked overall survival among those who died. Under photons, naive T cells and diversity fell while effector/memory populations rose. Survival link was tested only in deceased patients; proton benefit remains a possibility.

The receptor was derived from a man aged 45 to 65 with gastric cancer. The source material was peripheral blood, sampled from a patient treated with photon-based radiotherapy.

The CDR3 nucleotides are TGTGCCAGCAGTCTCGTAGGGTTACAAGAGACCCAGTACTTC. As protein: CASSLVGLQETQYF. The chain carries TRBV4-2 and TRBJ2-5; D is undetermined. Germline assignment: CDR1 LGHNA and CDR2 YNFKEQ. V was cut by 6 bases and J by 2 bases, with 13 bases left in between. CDR3 length equals 14 residues.